This T cell receptor (beta chain) was profiled in a study of OX40 agonist ivuxolimab in advanced cancers. Study details: At 82.7% male, the cohort had a mean age of 60 years, ranging from roughly 20 to 79. Prior checkpoint blockade (anti-PD-1, anti-PD-L1 or anti-CTLA-4) was permitted; around 37% had it.

Clones were read by immunoSEQ multiplex PCR, and TCRdb kept only the in-frame ones, dropping some. The sample gives 65,000 to 95,000 clones, around 86% of which show up once; 6.2% is in the top ten. Study-level findings and limits: Some nonresponders likewise displayed low normalized T-cell clonal expansion.

V trimming: 8 bases; J trimming: 4 bases; junction bases outside the gene matches: 5. CDR1 is SGHAT and CDR2 is FQNNGV in the germline V gene. The CDR3 spans 14 residues. A remark on this clone: Antigen specificity is unknown.

The receptor was derived from an adult with an advanced solid tumor such as melanoma, head and neck, liver or kidney cancer. This chain connects TRBV11-2 to TRBJ2-1, with 10 bases that match TRBD2. The source material was CD4+ or CD8+ T cells sorted from blood, sampled in a trial of the OX40 agonist ivuxolimab. The CDR3 DNA reads TGTGCCAGCGACCCTAGCGGGGGTTACAATGAGCAGTTCTTC. Translating gives CASDPSGGYNEQFF.